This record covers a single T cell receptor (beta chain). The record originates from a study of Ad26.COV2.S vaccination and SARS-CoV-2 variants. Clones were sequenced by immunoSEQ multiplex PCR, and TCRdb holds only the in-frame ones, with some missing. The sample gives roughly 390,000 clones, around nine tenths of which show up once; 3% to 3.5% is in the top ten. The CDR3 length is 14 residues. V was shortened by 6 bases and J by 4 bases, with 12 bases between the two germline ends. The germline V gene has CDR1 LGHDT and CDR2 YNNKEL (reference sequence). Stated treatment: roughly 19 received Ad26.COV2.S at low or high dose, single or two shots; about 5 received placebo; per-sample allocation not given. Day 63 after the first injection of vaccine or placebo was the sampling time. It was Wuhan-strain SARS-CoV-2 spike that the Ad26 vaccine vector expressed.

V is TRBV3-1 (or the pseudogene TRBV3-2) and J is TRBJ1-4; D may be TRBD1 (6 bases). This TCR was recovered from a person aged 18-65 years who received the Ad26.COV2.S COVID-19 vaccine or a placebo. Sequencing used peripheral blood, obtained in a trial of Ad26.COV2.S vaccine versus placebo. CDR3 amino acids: CASSPGQLNEKLFF. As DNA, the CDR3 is TGTGCCAGCAGTCCGGGACAACTTAATGAAAAACTGTTTTTT.